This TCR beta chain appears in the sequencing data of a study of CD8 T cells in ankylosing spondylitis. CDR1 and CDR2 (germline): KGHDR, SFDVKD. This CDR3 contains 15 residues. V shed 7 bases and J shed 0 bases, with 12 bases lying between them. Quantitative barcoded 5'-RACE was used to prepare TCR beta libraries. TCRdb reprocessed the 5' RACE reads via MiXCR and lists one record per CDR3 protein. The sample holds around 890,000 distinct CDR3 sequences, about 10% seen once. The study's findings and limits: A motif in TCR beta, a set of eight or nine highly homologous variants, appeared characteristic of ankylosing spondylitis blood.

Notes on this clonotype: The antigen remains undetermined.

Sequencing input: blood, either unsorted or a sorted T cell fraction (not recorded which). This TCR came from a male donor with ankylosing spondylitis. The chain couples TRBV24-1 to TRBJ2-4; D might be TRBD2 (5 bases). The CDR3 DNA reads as TGTGCCACCAGAGAGGGAGTCCTAGCCAAAAACATTCAGTACTTC. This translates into CATREGVLAKNIQYF.